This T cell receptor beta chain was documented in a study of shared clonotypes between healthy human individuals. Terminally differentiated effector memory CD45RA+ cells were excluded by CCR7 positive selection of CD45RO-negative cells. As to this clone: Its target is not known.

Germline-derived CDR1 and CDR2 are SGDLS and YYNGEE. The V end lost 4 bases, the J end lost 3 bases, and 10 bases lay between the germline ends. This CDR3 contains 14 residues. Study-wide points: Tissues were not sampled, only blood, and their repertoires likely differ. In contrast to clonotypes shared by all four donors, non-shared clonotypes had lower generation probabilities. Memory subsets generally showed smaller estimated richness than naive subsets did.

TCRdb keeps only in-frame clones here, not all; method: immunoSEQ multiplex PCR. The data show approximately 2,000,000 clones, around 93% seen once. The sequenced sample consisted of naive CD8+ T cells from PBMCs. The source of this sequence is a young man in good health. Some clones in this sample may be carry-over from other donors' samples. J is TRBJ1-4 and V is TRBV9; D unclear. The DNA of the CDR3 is TGTGCCAGCAGCTACGGAGGGTCTAATGAAAAACTGTTTTTT. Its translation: CASSYGGSNEKLFF.